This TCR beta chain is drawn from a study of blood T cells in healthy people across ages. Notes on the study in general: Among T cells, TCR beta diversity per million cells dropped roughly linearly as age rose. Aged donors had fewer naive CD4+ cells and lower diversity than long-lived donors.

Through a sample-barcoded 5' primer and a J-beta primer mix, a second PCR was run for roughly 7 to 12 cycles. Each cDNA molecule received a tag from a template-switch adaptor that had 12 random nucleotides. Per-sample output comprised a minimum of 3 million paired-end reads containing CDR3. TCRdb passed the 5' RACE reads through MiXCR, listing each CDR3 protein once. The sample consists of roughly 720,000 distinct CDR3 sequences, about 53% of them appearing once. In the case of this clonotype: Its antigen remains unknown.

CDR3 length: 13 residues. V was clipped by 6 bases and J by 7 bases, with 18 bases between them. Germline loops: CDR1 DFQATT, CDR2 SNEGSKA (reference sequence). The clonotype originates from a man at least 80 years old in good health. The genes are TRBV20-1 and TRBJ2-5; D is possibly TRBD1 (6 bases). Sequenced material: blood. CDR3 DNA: TGCAGTGCCCCGGGACACTCTCCGGGGACCCAGTACTTC. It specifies CSAPGHSPGTQYF.